A selection of T cell receptor beta chains follows, all from one sample in a study of blood T cell repertoires in COVID-19. Clones were read by immunoSEQ multiplex PCR, and TCRdb kept only the in-frame ones, dropping some. The table has about 140,000 clones, approximately 89% seen once. The specimen was peripheral blood. All receptors derive from a woman aged 45-65 years with acute or convalescent COVID-19. Each CDR3 is given with its conserved first and last residue.

v_gene: TRBV5-1
j_gene: TRBJ1-1
CDR3aa: CASSLASRRDLEAFF

v_gene: TRBV10-3
j_gene: TRBJ2-7
CDR3aa: CAISESIAGGSYEQYF

v_gene: TRBV28
j_gene: TRBJ1-1
CDR3aa: CASSPASQAFNTEAFF

v_gene: TRBV5-6
j_gene: TRBJ1-2
CDR3aa: CASRPLGRGGYGYTF

v_gene: TRBV6-1
j_gene: TRBJ1-2
CDR3aa: CASSEEAGGLGYGYTF

v_gene: TRBV28
j_gene: TRBJ2-5
CDR3aa: CASGEIAGSETQYF

v_gene: TRBV18
j_gene: TRBJ2-1
CDR3aa: CASSPGLAGSSYNEQFF

v_gene: TRBV29-1
j_gene: TRBJ1-2
CDR3aa: CSAEGTVPYGYTF

v_gene: TRBV6-1
j_gene: TRBJ2-1
CDR3aa: CASSEYPGEQFF

v_gene: TRBV5-4
j_gene: TRBJ2-1
CDR3aa: CASSLAGGFINEQFF

v_gene: TRBV6-5
j_gene: TRBJ2-7
CDR3aa: CASSEREPTSYEQYF

v_gene: TRBV2
j_gene: TRBJ2-1
CDR3aa: CASSLLAGSYNEQFF

v_gene: TRBV10-3
j_gene: TRBJ2-6
CDR3aa: CAIMPGQGYAGANVLTF

v_gene: TRBV3-1/TRBV3-2
j_gene: TRBJ1-1
CDR3aa: CASSQTGSIPEAFF

v_gene: TRBV19
j_gene: TRBJ1-5
CDR3aa: CASSIRDSNQPQHF

v_gene: TRBV3-1/TRBV3-2
j_gene: TRBJ2-3
CDR3aa: CASSQDLGVGTDTQYF

v_gene: TRBV3-1/TRBV3-2
j_gene: TRBJ1-1
CDR3aa: CASSQQGVGEAFF

v_gene: TRBV25-1
j_gene: TRBJ1-3
CDR3aa: CASSERSGSGNTIYF

v_gene: TRBV16
j_gene: TRBJ2-7
CDR3aa: CASSQRGNEQYF

v_gene: TRBV12-3/TRBV12-4
j_gene: TRBJ2-5
CDR3aa: CASRPGGKETQYF

v_gene: TRBV5-1
j_gene: TRBJ2-7
CDR3aa: CASSSLPGDPTSEQYF

v_gene: TRBV19
j_gene: TRBJ2-5
CDR3aa: CASSIVAGGLETQYF

v_gene: TRBV7-8
j_gene: TRBJ2-1
CDR3aa: CASCLWGEGAYNEQFF

v_gene: TRBV6-6
j_gene: TRBJ2-7
CDR3aa: CASRSLAGVLYEQYF

v_gene: TRBV27
j_gene: TRBJ2-3
CDR3aa: CASRGTGSDTQYF

v_gene: TRBV21-1
j_gene: TRBJ1-2
CDR3aa: CANHPRLPINYGYTF

v_gene: TRBV18
j_gene: TRBJ1-2
CDR3aa: CASSPGTGNYGYTF

v_gene: TRBV5-4
j_gene: TRBJ1-2
CDR3aa: CASSFTSSLYGYTF

v_gene: TRBV7-2
j_gene: TRBJ1-6
CDR3aa: CASSTGQGRSPLHF

v_gene: TRBV3-1/TRBV3-2
j_gene: TRBJ2-1
CDR3aa: CASSQGLDSSYNEQFF

v_gene: TRBV7-9
j_gene: TRBJ2-5
CDR3aa: CASSLPSGVQETQYF

v_gene: TRBV5-1
j_gene: TRBJ2-7
CDR3aa: CASSWDRAYEQYF

v_gene: TRBV19
j_gene: TRBJ1-1
CDR3aa: CASSIAGGYTEAFF

v_gene: TRBV11-2
j_gene: TRBJ1-4
CDR3aa: CASSFGTGYEKLFF

v_gene: TRBV19
j_gene: TRBJ1-5
CDR3aa: CASSTPGNRRNQPQHF

v_gene: TRBV6-6
j_gene: TRBJ1-2
CDR3aa: CASSFPGRATNYGYTF

v_gene: TRBV7-8
j_gene: TRBJ1-6
CDR3aa: CASSLGTRGLSPLHF

v_gene: TRBV19
j_gene: TRBJ2-1
CDR3aa: CASSIFQGSYEQFF

v_gene: TRBV29-1
j_gene: TRBJ1-2
CDR3aa: CSGIDTDYGYTF

v_gene: TRBV24-1
j_gene: TRBJ2-7
CDR3aa: CATSPGSYEQYF

v_gene: TRBV9
j_gene: TRBJ1-2
CDR3aa: CASGPGQSYGYTF

v_gene: TRBV27
j_gene: TRBJ2-7
CDR3aa: CASSWGLAGEQYF

v_gene: TRBV12-3/TRBV12-4
j_gene: TRBJ2-7
CDR3aa: CASSRGEPYEQYF

v_gene: TRBV7-3
j_gene: TRBJ2-1
CDR3aa: CASSTGTARPYYNEQFF

v_gene: TRBV5-1
j_gene: TRBJ2-5
CDR3aa: CASSLQIAGGLETQYF

v_gene: TRBV7-9
j_gene: TRBJ2-5
CDR3aa: CASSRVVETQYF

v_gene: TRBV19
j_gene: TRBJ2-7
CDR3aa: CASQGQNTYEQYF

v_gene: TRBV4-1
j_gene: TRBJ1-2
CDR3aa: CASSQAGPIYGYTF

v_gene: TRBV28
j_gene: TRBJ2-5
CDR3aa: CASSLRVTGWETQYF

v_gene: TRBV23-1
j_gene: TRBJ2-5
CDR3aa: CASSQSRDRSLVGETQYF

v_gene: TRBV5-1
j_gene: TRBJ1-4
CDR3aa: CASSLAGVGEKLFF

v_gene: TRBV10-3
j_gene: TRBJ1-1
CDR3aa: CAISDQTGQNTEAFF

v_gene: TRBV2
j_gene: TRBJ2-1
CDR3aa: CASIVGLFSYNEQFF

v_gene: TRBV6-5
j_gene: TRBJ2-4
CDR3aa: CASRTTFLAKNIQYF

v_gene: TRBV19
j_gene: TRBJ1-5
CDR3aa: CASRETGQLGAQHF